A selection of T cell receptor beta chains follows, all from one sample in a study of graft-versus-host responses after intestinal transplantation. This table comes from immunoSEQ multiplex PCR, and its TCRdb copy is limited to in-frame clones, with some not included. The table records some 64,000 clones, around nine tenths of them present only once. No antigen has been identified for these receptors. The sample here was unstimulated CD8+ T cells sorted from spleen or lymph node cells, taken before transplant. These receptors were taken from a human donor who was the organ donor for an intestinal transplant. Both conserved end residues are part of each CDR3. The D gene is left open where the match is weak. Size tells how often a clone was seen (once, few, many) or the class of an expanded clone, and some rows leave it out.

d_call	v_call	j_call	clone_size	cdr3_nt	cdr3_aa
TRBD2	TRBV30	TRBJ2-1	.	TGTGCCACCGTAGCGGGGCGGTACTCCTACAATGAGCAGTTCTTC	CATVAGRYSYNEQFF
TRBD1	TRBV27	TRBJ1-2	.	TGTGCCACCTGGGACAGCAAACGGGGCAACTATGGCTACACCTTC	CATWDSKRGNYGYTF
TRBD2	TRBV9	TRBJ2-5	.	TGTGCCAGCAGCGTAGCGGGAGGCGGAGAGACCCAGTACTTC	CASSVAGGGETQYF
TRBD2	TRBV27	TRBJ2-1	.	TGTGCCAGCAGGATAGCGGGTTCCTACAATGAGCAGTTCTTC	CASRIAGSYNEQFF
TRBD1	TRBV14	TRBJ2-7	.	TGTGCCAGCAGCCAAGGGATGAGGACAGGGGCCTTCTACGAGCAGTACTTC	CASSQGMRTGAFYEQYF
.	TRBV19	TRBJ1-2	.	TGTGCCAGTAGTATACCGGCAGGGGCTGCGGTGGGCTACACCTTC	CASSIPAGAAVGYTF
.	TRBV15	TRBJ2-5	once	TGTGCCACCAGCAGAGGGGGGGACGGGCAAGAGACCCAGTACTTC	CATSRGGDGQETQYF
TRBD2	TRBV9	TRBJ2-7	once	TGTGCCAGCAGCGTTAGCGGGCAGGAGACCTACGAGCAGTACTTC	CASSVSGQETYEQYF
.	TRBV9	TRBJ2-3	.	TGTGCCAGCAGCGTAGATCTCGGTCCAGATACGCAGTATTTT	CASSVDLGPDTQYF
.	TRBV5-4	TRBJ2-1	.	TGTGCCAGCAGCGGAGTCCATGAGCAGTTCTTC	CASSGVHEQFF
.	TRBV10-2	TRBJ2-2	.	TGCGCCAGCAGTGAGTCGACTCAGGGGGAGCTGTTTTTT	CASSESTQGELFF
TRBD1	TRBV7-3	TRBJ1-2	.	TGTGCCAGCAGCCCCCAGGGGGCGGATGGCTACACCTTC	CASSPQGADGYTF
TRBD1	TRBV7-8	TRBJ1-4	.	TGTGCCAGCAGCCCTACAGACAGGGGGCCTGAAAAACTGTTTTTT	CASSPTDRGPEKLFF
TRBD2	TRBV7-8	TRBJ2-5	.	TGTGCCAGCAGCTTTGCCGTTGAGCGGGAGGGGGAGACCCAGTACTTC	CASSFAVEREGETQYF
TRBD2	TRBV9	TRBJ2-1	once	TGTGCCAGCAGCGTAGTAGGTGGGCGGGAGAGGGACAATGAGCAGTTCTTC	CASSVVGGRERDNEQFF
TRBD2	TRBV19	TRBJ2-1	.	TGTGCCAGTAGCCTTGCGGGGGTAGCATACAATGAGCAGTTCTTC	CASSLAGVAYNEQFF
.	TRBV2	TRBJ2-7	.	TGTGCCAGCAAGTTGAGTTTTAGCTACGAGCAGTACTTC	CASKLSFSYEQYF